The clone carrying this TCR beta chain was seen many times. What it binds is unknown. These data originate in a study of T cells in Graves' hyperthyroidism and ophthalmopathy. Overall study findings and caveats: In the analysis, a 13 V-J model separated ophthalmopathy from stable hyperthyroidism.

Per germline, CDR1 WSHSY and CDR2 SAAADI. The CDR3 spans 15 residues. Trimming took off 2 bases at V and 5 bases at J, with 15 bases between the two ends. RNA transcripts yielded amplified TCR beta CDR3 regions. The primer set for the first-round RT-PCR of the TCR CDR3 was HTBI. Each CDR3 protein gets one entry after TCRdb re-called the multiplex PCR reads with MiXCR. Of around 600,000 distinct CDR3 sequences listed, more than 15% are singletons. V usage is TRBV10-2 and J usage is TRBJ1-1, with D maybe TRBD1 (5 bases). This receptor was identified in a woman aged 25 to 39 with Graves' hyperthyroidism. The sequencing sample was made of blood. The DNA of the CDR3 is TGCGCCAGCAGTGAGCGCTCCCAGGGAAGGACTGAAGCTTTCTTT. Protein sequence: CASSERSQGRTEAFF.